This TCR beta chain came from a study of response to subunit inactivated influenza vaccine. The germline CDR1 and CDR2 sequences are ENHRY and SYGVKD. The CDR3 sequence is 13 residues long. TCRdb re-called the RT-PCR reads through MiXCR, storing one row per CDR3 protein. The sample carries about 520,000 distinct CDR3 sequences, around 7.9% recorded once. Study observations and caveats: Few additional T cells are recruited per seasonal influenza vaccination, authors suggested.

On this clonotype: Its antigen is unknown.

V gene TRBV10-3 combines with J gene TRBJ1-1; the D is unclear. The TCR originated in a man aged 45-69 years who received an inactivated influenza vaccine. The sequencing here drew on PBMCs from blood, taken less than 30 months after vaccination. Here the CDR3 reads CAISTVGITEAFF. The CDR3 DNA reads TGTGCTATAAGTACAGTGGGAATCACTGAAGCTTTCTTT.